The 16 T cell receptor beta chains in this list originate from one sample, sequenced in a study of cytomegalovirus exposure and HLA in healthy donors. The study ran its PCR with 60 Vbeta and 13 Jbeta primers. Clones were read by immunoSEQ multiplex PCR, and TCRdb kept only the in-frame ones, dropping some. The profile shows 110,000 to 150,000 clones, 84% of them singletons. The sequenced sample was PBMCs. The source of these receptors is a boy younger than 10 in good health and CMV-seronegative.

A few counts support this clone. This chain links TRBV6-5 with TRBJ1-2, with D possibly TRBD1 on 6 matching bases. This CDR3 region has 13 residues. V was pared by 8 bases and J by 7 bases, with 17 bases between. Germline values: CDR1 MNHEY, CDR2 SVGAGI. In DNA form, the CDR3 reads TGTGCCAGCTCTGGACAGACCCTCTCTGGCTACACCTTC. As protein: CASSGQTLSGYTF.

Only a few counts were recorded for this clone. The rearrangement links TRBV4-2 to TRBJ2-7, with TRBD1 matching over 9 bases. This CDR3 contains 15 residues. V lost 1 base and J lost 3; bases outside the gene matches: 4. Germline assignment: CDR1 LGHNA and CDR2 YNFKEQ. The CDR3 bases are TGTGCCAGCAGCCAAGCTCGGGGACAGGGCTACGAGCAGTACTTC. This codes for CASSQARGQGYEQYF.

This clone was recorded only once. V gene TRBV6-6 combines with J gene TRBJ2-1; D gene unclear. This CDR3 spans 11 amino acids. Trimming took off 4 bases at V and 10 bases at J, with 8 bases between the two ends. Germline V gives CDR1 MNHNY, CDR2 SVGAGI (reference sequence). The CDR3 spells CASSSPVEQFF. In nucleotides, the CDR3 is TGTGCCAGCAGTTCACCGGTCGAGCAGTTCTTC.

The chain joins TRBV7-9 to TRBJ2-5; 10 bases match TRBD1. V lost 5 bases to trimming and J lost 4 bases; unmatched junction nucleotides: 7. The CDR3 is 15 amino acids. Germline V lookup: CDR1 SEHNR, CDR2 FQNEAQ (reference sequence). CDR3 sequence reads: CASSHRDRGPETQYF. The CDR3 nucleotides are TGTGCCAGCAGCCACCGGGACAGGGGTCCAGAGACCCAGTACTTC.

The V call is TRBV7-9, the J call TRBJ1-6; 8 nucleotides agree with TRBD1. After removal of 8 bases from V and 7 bases from J, the junction contained 19 bases not matched to a gene. The CDR3 consists of 18 residues. In germline, CDR1 is SEHNR, CDR2 FQNEAQ (reference sequence). The CDR3 loop reads CASSPGTGGVFTNSPLHF. The CDR3 coding sequence is TGTGCCAGCTCACCGGGGACAGGTGGGGTTTTTACGAATTCACCCCTCCACTTT.

The V and J genes are TRBV7-6 and TRBJ2-1; TRBD2 aligns across 8 bases. Germline CDR1 reads SGHVS; CDR2 reads FNYEAQ. Unmatched junction bases numbered 9, after V lost 1 base and J lost 1 base. The CDR3 extends over 18 amino acids. CDR3 protein: CASSLDPGLVSSYNEQFF. As DNA, the CDR3 is TGTGCCAGCAGCTTAGATCCGGGACTAGTTAGTTCCTACAATGAGCAGTTCTTC.

DNA of the CDR3: TGCAGCGTTGCCAGGGGGATACTCAAATCTTATGGCTACACCTTC. This codes for CSVARGILKSYGYTF. The chain uses TRBV29-1 and TRBJ1-2, with TRBD1 matching 7 bases. Germline trimming cut 4 bases from V and 5 bases from J; bases unmatched to any gene: 13. The CDR3 has 15 amino acids. CDR1 SQVTM and CDR2 ANQGSEA come from the germline V gene.

This clone was observed once. V gene TRBV25-1 combines with J gene TRBJ2-7; 7 nucleotides match TRBD1. The CDR3 has 14 amino acids. The V and J ends lost 7 bases and 1 base, in that order; junction bases with no gene match: 7. Germline CDR1 is MGHDK and CDR2 is SYGVNS. CDR3 sequence: CASTGTTGSYEQYF. The CDR3, as DNA: TGTGCCAGCACTGGAACGACAGGGTCCTACGAGCAGTACTTC.

The genes are TRBV6-6 and TRBJ1-5; D unresolved. Trimming left V 0 bases short and J 3 bases short, with 12 bases between. The CDR3 runs to 16 residues. The germline V gene has CDR1 MNHNY and CDR2 SVGAGI (reference sequence). CDR3 region: CASSYSSQRINQPQHF. Written as DNA, the CDR3 is TGTGCCAGCAGTTACTCCTCGCAGAGGATCAATCAGCCCCAGCATTTT.

CDR3 in amino acids: CASSIEDYRISNQPQHF. DNA for the CDR3: TGTGCCAGTAGTATAGAGGATTACAGGATAAGCAATCAGCCCCAGCATTTT. The V gene is TRBV19, the J gene TRBJ1-5; possibly TRBD1 for D (5 bases). The CDR3 has 17 amino acids. Trimming left V 0 bases short and J 1 base short, with 13 bases between. Germline CDR1 is LNHDA and CDR2 is SQIVND (reference sequence).

CDR3 region: CASSLGSRDKTYNEQFF. The CDR3 DNA reads TGTGCCAGCAGCTTAGGATCTCGGGACAAGACCTACAATGAGCAGTTCTTC. The chain uses TRBV11-2 and TRBJ2-1, with D maybe TRBD1 (6 bases). The CDR3 contains 17 residues. V was shortened by 1 base and J by 2 bases, with 15 bases between the two germline ends. The germline V gene encodes CDR1 SGHAT and CDR2 FQNNGV.

The chain couples TRBV7-3 to TRBJ2-5, with 7 bases that match TRBD1. The germline CDR1 and CDR2 sequences are SGHTA and FQGTGA. V shed 0 bases, J shed 1 base, and the junction held 2 bases outside the gene matches. This CDR3 spans 15 amino acids. The CDR3 nucleotides read TGTGCCAGCAGCTTAACGGGACAGAGCCAAGAGACCCAGTACTTC. It encodes CASSLTGQSQETQYF.

The V call is TRBV7-6, the J call TRBJ1-1; D ambiguous. Germline assignment: CDR1 SGHVS and CDR2 FNYEAQ. Trimming cost V 1 base and J 6 bases, with 15 bases left between them. The CDR3 is 15 amino acids. The CDR3 is CASSLVAGAGPEAFF. CDR3 DNA sequence: TGTGCCAGCAGCTTAGTGGCGGGAGCGGGCCCTGAAGCTTTCTTT.

The chain recombines TRBV5-1 with TRBJ2-7; TRBD2 matches at 8 bases. J gave up 0 bases and V 1 base, and 3 bases lay outside the gene matches. CDR1 SGHRS and CDR2 YFSETQ come from the germline V gene. The CDR3 spans 15 residues. CDR3 coding DNA: TGCGCCAGCAGCTTGAGCGGGGGATACTCCTACGAGCAGTACTTC. It encodes CASSLSGGYSYEQYF.

This clone was observed a handful of times. The J gene is TRBJ1-2, the V gene TRBV6-1; D is possibly TRBD1 (6 bases). This CDR3 comprises 15 residues. CDR1 MNHNS and CDR2 SASEGT come from the germline V gene. Trimming pared 4 bases from V and 5 bases from J, leaving 17 bases between. CDR3 loop: CASSAYRVAGYGYTF. The CDR3 DNA sequence: TGTGCCAGCAGTGCATACAGGGTCGCTGGGTATGGCTACACCTTC.

The rearrangement links TRBV27 to TRBJ1-5, with D tentatively TRBD1 (6 bases). This CDR3 is 14 amino acids long. Germline V gene data show CDR1 as MNHEY and CDR2 as SMNVEV (reference sequence). V was clipped by 9 bases and J by 4 bases, with 16 bases between them. This chain's CDR3 is CASSRQAENQPQHF. CDR3 DNA sequence: TGTGCCAGTTCGAGACAGGCGGAGAATCAGCCCCAGCATTTT.